A single sample gave rise to the 20 T cell receptor beta chains below, sequenced in a study of T cells in women clearing cervical HPV infection. TCRdb keeps only in-frame clones here, not all; method: immunoSEQ multiplex PCR. Across 45,000 to 55,000 clones, the top ten clones capture approximately 0.98% of the sample. Sequencing was done on a sample of blood buffy coat. The receptors come from a woman aged 18 to 75 with a cervical HPV16 infection that either progressed to CIN3+ or cleared (not recorded which).

Details on this clone: The read is 3 residues too short to cover the CDR3 end, so that end is filled in from the germline J gene. This chain joins TRBV13 and TRBJ2-7, with TRBD1 matching over 7 bases. V gave up 4 bases and J gave up 2 bases; unmatched junction bases: 5. Germline loops: CDR1 PRHDT, CDR2 FYEKMQ (reference sequence). The CDR3 sequence is 14 residues long. CDR3 amino acids: CASSSTGEAYEQYF. CDR3 bases read: TGTGCCAGCAGCTCTACAGGGGAAGCCTACGAG.

Regarding this clone: The read halts 3 residues ahead of the CDR3 end, with the missing end drawn from the germline J gene. The rearrangement links TRBV28 to TRBJ2-7; D is perhaps TRBD1 (5 bases). The CDR3 contains 12 residues. CDR1 is MDHEN, CDR2 SYDVKM, per germline. Trimming stripped 2 bases from V and 3 bases from J, with 5 bases between. The DNA read from the CDR3 is TGTGCCAGCAGTTTAGACAGCTACGAG. Its translation is CASSLDSYE. The whole CDR3 is CASSLDSYEQYF.

Incomplete CDR3 DNA: TGTGCCAGCAGCTTACAGAACAATGAG. This codes for CASSLQNNE. In full, the CDR3 is CASSLQNNEQFF. The chain links TRBV7-9 to TRBJ2-1, with no clear D. The CDR3 extends 3 residues past the end of the read, so its final part is completed from the germline J gene. The germline V gene encodes CDR1 SEHNR and CDR2 FQNEAQ (reference sequence). The V end was cut by 2 bases, the J end by 5 bases, with 4 bases between. The CDR3 has 12 amino acids. Full variable domain (rest looked up from reference TRBV7-9 and TRBJ2-1): DTGVSQNPRHKITKRGQNVTFRCDPISEHNRLYWYRQTLGQGPEFLTYFQNEAQLEKSRLLSDRFSAERPKGSFSTLEIQRTEQGDSAMYLCASSLQNNEQFFGPGTRLTVL.

A note on this clone: Read coverage stops 3 residues before the CDR3 terminus; the germline J gene supplies the remainder. This chain links TRBV12-3 or TRBV12-4 with TRBJ2-3, with TRBD2 matching 7 bases. The CDR3 consists of 16 residues. Losses at the gene ends were 5 bases for V and 0 bases for J; bases not matched to a gene: 8. CDR3 DNA, as far as it was read: TGTGCCAGCAGTAGTTCTAGCGGCTATAGCACAGATACG. Protein: CASSSSSGYSTDT. The complete CDR3 reads CASSSSSGYSTDTQYF.

With respect to this clone: Coverage ceases 3 residues before the CDR3 finishes, and the germline J gene fills in the end. V usage is TRBV27 and J usage is TRBJ1-6; weak D call: TRBD1 (6 bases). Looked up from germline, CDR1 is MNHEY and CDR2 is SMNVEV (reference sequence). The CDR3 consists of 19 residues. The germline V and J ends were trimmed by 5 bases and 0 bases, with 20 bases remaining between them. The DNA read from the CDR3 is TGTGCCAGCAGTCCAGGGGCGGGCCTTCTGAGCTCCTATAATTCACCC. It translates to CASSPGAGLLSSYNSP. The whole CDR3 sequence is CASSPGAGLLSSYNSPLHF.

A word on this clone: The read stops 3 residues short of the end of the CDR3; the missing end is completed from the germline J gene. J is TRBJ1-2 and V is TRBV5-4; D is unresolved. The CDR3 has 16 amino acids. Trimming shortened V by 1 base and J by 0 bases, and 13 bases separated the two germline ends. Germline loops: CDR1 SGHNT, CDR2 YYREEE (reference sequence). The chain's CDR3 is CASSLPNRVSNYGYTF. CDR3 DNA, as far as it was read: TGTGCCAGCAGCTTGCCTAACAGAGTCTCTAACTATGGC.

Regarding this clone: The DNA ends 3 residues before the CDR3 does, and the rest of the CDR3 is filled in from the germline J gene. The chain couples TRBV19 to TRBJ1-3; 7 positions match TRBD1. Germline trimming cut 3 bases from V and 4 bases from J; bases unmatched to any gene: 3. CDR1 is LNHDA, CDR2 SQIVND, per germline (reference sequence). The CDR3 covers 14 residues. CDR3 residues: CASSISGQGNTIYF. The part of the CDR3 DNA that was read is TGTGCCAGTAGTATTTCGGGACAGGGAAACACC.

To note about this clone: The CDR3 goes on 3 residues after the read ends, and that part is filled in from the germline J gene. The chain joins TRBV13 to TRBJ2-2, with D perhaps TRBD2 (5 bases). This CDR3 comprises 15 residues. Germline V gene data show CDR1 as PRHDT and CDR2 as FYEKMQ (reference sequence). CDR3 sequence reads: CASSLVGRGDSPLFF. Partial CDR3 DNA: TGTGCCAGCAGCTTAGTGGGCCGGGGAGATTCACCG.

Note on this clone: The DNA ends 3 residues before the CDR3 does, and the rest of the CDR3 is filled in from the germline J gene. V is TRBV30 and J is TRBJ1-2; 7 positions agree with TRBD1. The CDR3 runs 12 residues. Germline CDR1 reads GTSNPN; CDR2 reads SVGIG (reference sequence). The CDR3 loop reads CAWSVKQGIYTF. CDR3 DNA, as far as it was read: TGTGCCTGGAGTGTTAAACAGGGGATC.

Turning to this clone: The CDR3 goes on 3 residues after the read ends, and that part is filled in from the germline J gene. V usage is TRBV20-1 and J usage is TRBJ1-2; 8 nucleotides agree with TRBD1. The CDR3 runs 14 residues. CDR1 and CDR2 from the germline V gene are DFQATT and SNEGSKA (reference sequence). CDR3 bases read: TGCAGTGCTCCTTACAGGGGGAATTCGAGGGGC. The encoded protein is CSAPYRGNSRG. The whole CDR3 reads CSAPYRGNSRGYTF.

On this clone itself: The read finishes 3 residues shy of the CDR3 end, and the germline J gene is used to complete it. The genes are TRBV6-1 and TRBJ2-4; TRBD1 is a possible D gene (6 bases). The CDR3 extends over 16 amino acids. CDR1 and CDR2 (germline): MNHNS, SASEGT. V was pared by 2 bases and J by 2 bases, with 13 bases between. CDR3 DNA (partial): TGTGCCAGCAGTGAACGCTCCTGGGGGCCCAAAAACATT. This gives the protein CASSERSWGPKNI. The entire CDR3 sequence reads CASSERSWGPKNIQYF.

With regard to this clone: Sequencing ends 3 residues short of the CDR3 end; the germline J gene provides the rest. The genes are TRBV5-4 and TRBJ1-4, with 9 bases matching TRBD1. The CDR3 runs 14 residues. Germline V CDR1 and CDR2: SGHNT, YYREEE (reference sequence). Losses at the gene ends were 4 bases for V and 8 bases for J; bases not matched to a gene: 6. CDR3 sequence: CASSPDRGGEKLFF. The DNA read from the CDR3 is TGTGCCAGCAGCCCGGACAGGGGTGGGGAAAAA.

On this clone itself: The junction does not match germline at one end; this may be a read error. The sequence runs out 3 residues before the end of the CDR3; the remainder is reconstructed from the germline J gene. The sample holds other DNA sequences that translate to the same CDR3. The chain uses TRBV7-3 and TRBJ1-3, with TRBD1 as a possible D gene (6 bases). Germline CDR1 reads SGHTA; CDR2 reads FQGTGA. This CDR3 is 14 amino acids long. The CDR3 loop reads CASSLGGAGNTIYF. The DNA read from the CDR3 is TGTGCCAGCAGCCTCGGGGGGGCGGGAAACACA.

Details on this clone: The observed sequence ends 3 residues before the CDR3 terminus, with the missing tail filled in from the germline J gene. The rearrangement links TRBV12-5 to TRBJ2-2; 9 bases match TRBD2. Germline trimming cut 3 bases from V and 6 bases from J; bases unmatched to any gene: 11. Germline-derived CDR1 and CDR2 are LGHNT and FRNRAP. The CDR3 sequence is 17 residues long. The CDR3 here is CASGFLSGSGGPGELFF. CDR3 DNA, as far as it was read: TGTGCTAGTGGTTTTTTATCGGGTAGCGGGGGTCCCGGGGAG. The whole variable domain, remainder taken from reference TRBV12-5 and TRBJ2-2, is DARVTQTPRHKVTEMGQEVTMRCQPILGHNTVFWYRQTMMQGLELLAYFRNRAPLDDSGMPKDRFSAEMPDATLATLKIQPSEPRDSAVYFCASGFLSGSGGPGELFFGEGSRLTVL.

As regards this clone: Sequencing ends 3 residues short of the CDR3 end; the germline J gene provides the rest. V and J are TRBV19 and TRBJ2-3; 10 bases are shared with TRBD1. The CDR3 is made up of 17 amino acids. Per the germline V gene, CDR1 is LNHDA and CDR2 is SQIVND (reference sequence). The covered CDR3 bases are TGTGCCAGTGACGGGACAGGGGAGGGGGTTAGCAATCAGCCG. Translating it yields CASDGTGEGVSNQP. The complete CDR3 protein is CASDGTGEGVSNQPQYF.

A note on this clone: The CDR3 extends 3 residues past the end of the read, so its final part is completed from the germline J gene. The chain has TRBV20-1 and TRBJ2-7; possible D gene TRBD2, 7 bases. Germline V gene sequence: CDR1 DFQATT, CDR2 SNEGSKA (reference sequence). This CDR3 has 13 residues. Trimming shortened V by 3 bases and J by 2 bases, and 11 bases separated the two germline ends. The CDR3 loop is CSARGGGAYEQYF. CDR3 DNA (partial): TGCAGTGCTAGGGGCGGGGGCGCCTACGAG.

With respect to this clone: The read stops 3 residues short of the end of the CDR3; the missing end is completed from the germline J gene. The V call is TRBV13, the J call TRBJ2-3; unclear D gene. The V and J ends lost 1 base and 2 bases respectively, with 13 bases between them. The CDR3 has 16 amino acids. The V gene's germline CDR1 is PRHDT and CDR2 FYEKMQ (reference sequence). Incomplete CDR3 DNA: TGTGCCAGCAGCTTAGTAGTCGCTCTATCCACAGATACG. It is translated as CASSLVVALSTDT. The full-length CDR3 reads as CASSLVVALSTDTQYF.

As for this clone: The read ends 3 residues before the CDR3 terminus; that terminus is restored from the germline J gene. This chain uses TRBV7-6 with TRBJ1-2; TRBD1 matches 9 bases. Germline V gene lookup returns CDR1 SGHVS and CDR2 FNYEAQ. The CDR3 covers 14 residues. CDR3 amino acids: CASSDRGASVDYTF. CDR3 DNA (partial): TGTGCCAGCAGCGACAGGGGGGCGAGTGTTGAC.

Regarding this clone: The read terminates 3 residues before the CDR3 end, so the remaining end is supplied by the germline J gene. The chain links TRBV19 to TRBJ2-7; 9 nucleotides match TRBD1. There are 15 residues in the CDR3. The V gene end was trimmed by 2 bases and the J gene end by 4 bases; junction bases not matched to a gene: 6. CDR1 and CDR2 from the germline V gene are LNHDA and SQIVND (reference sequence). The CDR3 is CASSILRQGVYEQYF. The sequenced CDR3 bases are TGTGCCAGTAGTATACTAAGACAGGGGGTATACGAG.

Points on this clone: The read ends 3 residues early relative to the CDR3; the germline J gene fills the gap. The gene calls are TRBV14 and TRBJ2-3; D is uncertain. Trimming shortened V by 0 bases and J by 3 bases, and 10 bases separated the two germline ends. The CDR3 consists of 15 residues. CDR1 and CDR2 (germline): SGHDN, FVKESK. The CDR3 loop is CASSQDSRKTDTQYF. Partial CDR3 DNA: TGTGCCAGCAGCCAAGATAGTCGCAAAACAGATACG. Looking up the rest from reference TRBV14 and TRBJ2-3 gives the full variable domain: EAGVTQFPSHSVIEKGQTVTLRCDPISGHDNLYWYRRVMGKEIKFLLHFVKESKQDESGMPNNRFLAERTGGTYSTLKVQPAELEDSGVYFCASSQDSRKTDTQYFGPGTRLTVL.